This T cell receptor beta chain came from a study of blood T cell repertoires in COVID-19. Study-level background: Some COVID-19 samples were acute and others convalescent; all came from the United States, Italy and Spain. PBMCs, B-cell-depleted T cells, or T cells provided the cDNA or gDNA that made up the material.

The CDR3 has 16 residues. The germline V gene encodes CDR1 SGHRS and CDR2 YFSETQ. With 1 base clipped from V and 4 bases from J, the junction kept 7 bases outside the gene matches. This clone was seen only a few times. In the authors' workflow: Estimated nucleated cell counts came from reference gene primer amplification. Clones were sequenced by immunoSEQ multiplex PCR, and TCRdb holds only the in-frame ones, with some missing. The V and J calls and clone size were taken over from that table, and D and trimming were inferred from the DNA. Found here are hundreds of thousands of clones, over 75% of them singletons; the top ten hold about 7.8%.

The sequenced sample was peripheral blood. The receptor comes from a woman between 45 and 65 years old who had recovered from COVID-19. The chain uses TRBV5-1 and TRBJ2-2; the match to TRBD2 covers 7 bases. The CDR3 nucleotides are TGCGCCAGCAGCTTGCGGCTAGCGGCAATCACCGGGGAGCTGTTTTTT. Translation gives CASSLRLAAITGELFF.